The 6 T cell receptor beta chains in this list originate from one sample, sequenced in a study of T-cell memory formation after mild COVID-19. TCRdb ran MiXCR on the 5' RACE reads and lists one entry per CDR3 protein. This sample yields a few hundred thousand distinct CDR3 sequences, of which around an eighth are seen a single time; around a fifth belongs to the top ten. The sample consisted of PBMCs or a T cell subset sorted from them (not recorded which). The receptor set was obtained from a man younger than 35 who had mild COVID-19 (a few samples of this study predate the infection). Cell type and time point are not known.

This clonotype was detected only a few times. This chain connects TRBV9 to TRBJ1-4; unclear D gene. CDR3 length equals 14 residues. Trimming pared 7 bases from V and 8 bases from J, leaving 18 bases between. Germline V gene sequence: CDR1 SGDLS, CDR2 YYNGEE. The CDR3 DNA reads as TGTGCCAGCTCTTTGAGCCCCCTCGGGGAAAAACTGTTTTTT. It specifies CASSLSPLGEKLFF.

This clonotype was counted only a few times. The rearrangement joins TRBV3-1 to TRBJ1-5; D is uncertain. The CDR3 runs 14 residues. In germline, CDR1 is LGHDT, CDR2 YNNKEL (reference sequence). Trimming cost V 2 bases and J 0 bases, with 5 bases left between them. Here the CDR3 reads CASSQRYSNQPQHF. In DNA, the CDR3 is TGTGCCAGCAGCCAACGTTATAGCAATCAGCCCCAGCATTTT.

This clonotype showed up just a few times. This sequence joins TRBV30 and TRBJ2-7; weak D call: TRBD2 (6 bases). This CDR3 is built from 15 residues. From germline, CDR1 is GTSNPN and CDR2 SVGIG (reference sequence). V lost 3 bases to trimming and J lost 3 bases, with 18 bases between them. This CDR3 reads CAWRPMGLNSYEQYF. CDR3 nucleotides: TGTGCCTGGAGGCCAATGGGACTCAACAGCTACGAGCAGTACTTC.

The sample holds many counts of this clonotype. J is TRBJ2-1 and V is TRBV4-2; 7 positions match TRBD2. CDR1 is LGHNA and CDR2 is YNFKEQ in the germline V gene. The CDR3 length is 13 residues. V lost 2 bases and J lost 15; bases outside the gene matches: 10. The CDR3: CASSQLAGLSMFF. CDR3 in DNA: TGTGCCAGCAGCCAATTAGCGGGTCTGTCCATGTTCTTC.

This chain links TRBV10-3 with TRBJ2-2; TRBD2 agrees at 8 bases. Germline V gene lookup returns CDR1 ENHRY and CDR2 SYGVKD. The J segment lost 4 bases and the V segment lost 5 bases, leaving 3 bases of the junction unmatched. CDR3 length equals 14 residues. The CDR3 here is CAISPGTSTGELFF. The CDR3 DNA follows: TGTGCCATCAGTCCGGGGACTAGCACCGGGGAGCTGTTTTTT.

This clonotype was seen ten or more times. The V and J genes are TRBV9 and TRBJ1-2; possible D gene TRBD1, 5 bases. Germline V CDR1 and CDR2: SGDLS, YYNGEE. There are 16 residues in the CDR3. Trimming shortened V by 3 bases and J by 8 bases, and 23 bases separated the two germline ends. The CDR3 loop reads CASSGAFRTHLYGYTF. The CDR3 DNA follows: TGTGCCAGCAGCGGCGCCTTTCGGACACATTTATACGGCTACACCTTC.